Presented here are 23 T cell receptor beta chains from one specimen sequenced in a study of T cells expressing NK-cell markers. TCRdb processed the 5' RACE reads again and assigns one entry to each CDR3 protein, with no DNA. The specimen's table records just under 150,000 distinct CDR3 sequences. Input material: blood T cells: a sorted CD56 or NKG2C T cell subset, CD4+ or CD8+ T cells, or bulk PBMC T cells (not recorded which). All receptors come from a man aged 18 to 30 in good health.

The chain uses TRBV7-8 and TRBJ2-5; the D gene TCRdb calls, TRBD1, cannot be checked with no DNA. Germline V gene data show CDR1 as SGHVS and CDR2 as FQNEAQ. This CDR3 region has 15 residues. The CDR3 protein is CASSVDPGTEETQYF.

The chain links TRBV15 to TRBJ1-1; there is no DNA to check the TCRdb D call of TRBD1. The CDR3 consists of 15 residues. Germline-derived CDR1 and CDR2 are LNHNV and YYDKDF (reference sequence). The CDR3 sequence: CATSIQQGMNTEAFF.

This chain uses TRBV13 with TRBJ2-1. The CDR3 is made up of 18 amino acids. CDR1 and CDR2 from the germline V gene are PRHDT and FYEKMQ (reference sequence). The CDR3 sequence: CASSFWFNEASSYNEQFF.

The CDR3: CASSSRRAGYSYEQYF. The chain is built from TRBV27 and TRBJ2-7; TCRdb proposes TRBD2, but this gene call is untestable without DNA. The CDR3 length is 16 residues. The germline V gene has CDR1 MNHEY and CDR2 SMNVEV (reference sequence).

This chain connects TRBV5-1 to TRBJ2-1; TCRdb calls TRBD2, which cannot be checked without DNA. CDR3 size: 13 residues. Germline CDR1 SGHRS, CDR2 YFSETQ. The CDR3 spells CASSLVGREEQFF.

The chain is built from TRBV7-9 and TRBJ1-1; the D call of TRBD1 rests on TCRdb alone, since no DNA is present to check it. Germline values: CDR1 SEHNR, CDR2 FQNEAQ (reference sequence). The CDR3 consists of 15 residues. The chain's CDR3 is CASSTPAAGNTEAFF.

The chain recombines TRBV2 with TRBJ2-1. Germline values: CDR1 SNHLY, CDR2 FYNNEI. This CDR3 comprises 11 residues. CDR3 in amino acids: CASNLSGEQFF.

The chain uses TRBV13 and TRBJ2-5; TCRdb's D call, TRBD2, is unchecked because there is no DNA. This CDR3 is 13 amino acids long. The V gene's germline CDR1 is PRHDT and CDR2 FYEKMQ (reference sequence). The CDR3 sequence: CASTYGSTETQYF.

The rearrangement links TRBV6-5 to TRBJ2-1; there is no DNA to check the TCRdb D call of TRBD1. The CDR3 is 19 residues long. CDR1 and CDR2 from the germline V gene are MNHEY and SVGAGI. The CDR3 loop is CASSYPRYAGTGGTHEQFF.

V gene TRBV10-3 combines with J gene TRBJ2-7; TCRdb outputs TRBD1, but without DNA this stays unchecked. Germline V gives CDR1 ENHRY, CDR2 SYGVKD. The CDR3 loop spans 12 amino acids. CDR3 region: CAISARTGPQYF.

The V and J genes are TRBV4-1 and TRBJ2-1; TCRdb's D gene call, TRBD2, goes unchecked for lack of DNA. The V gene's germline CDR1 is MGHRA and CDR2 YSYEKL. The CDR3 is 20 amino acids. This CDR3 reads CASSQDRIDEAGGFSNEQFF.

This sequence joins TRBV28 and TRBJ2-1; TCRdb reports TRBD1, a call that lacks DNA to check it against. The CDR3 sequence is 16 residues long. CDR1 and CDR2 (germline): MDHEN, SYDVKM. The CDR3 spells CASSPGQLSSYNEQFF.

This chain uses TRBV7-3 with TRBJ2-1. The CDR3 consists of 17 residues. The germline V gene encodes CDR1 SGHTA and CDR2 FQGTGA. The CDR3 loop is CASSFSLGGATYNEQFF.

V gene TRBV9 combines with J gene TRBJ2-3; no DNA is available, so the TRBD1 call from TCRdb remains unchecked. The CDR3 has 17 amino acids. Germline CDR1 SGDLS, CDR2 YYNGEE. CDR3 sequence reads: CASSVRQGLTSTDTQYF.

The V call is TRBV6-2 or TRBV6-3, the J call TRBJ2-1; TCRdb proposes TRBD1, but this gene call is untestable without DNA. The CDR3 has 14 residues. The germline V gene encodes CDR1 MNHEY and CDR2 SVGEGT. CDR3 in amino acids: CASGTGGLYNEQFF.

This chain links TRBV6-1 with TRBJ1-5; TCRdb gives TRBD1 as the D gene, but with no DNA this cannot be confirmed. Per the germline V gene, CDR1 is MNHNS and CDR2 is SASEGT. There are 13 residues in the CDR3. The CDR3 spells CASWGAVEQPQHF.

The J gene is TRBJ2-7, the V gene TRBV12-3 or TRBV12-4. The CDR3 is 11 amino acids. CDR3 residues: CASSFEREQYF.

The rearrangement joins TRBV6-1 to TRBJ1-3; TCRdb outputs TRBD1, but without DNA this stays unchecked. The germline V gene has CDR1 MNHNS and CDR2 SASEGT. CDR3 length: 13 residues. The chain's CDR3 is CASKSGGGNTIYF.

V usage is TRBV14 and J usage is TRBJ2-3; the D call from TCRdb, TRBD2, cannot be confirmed without DNA. The length of the CDR3 is 18 residues. Germline-derived CDR1 and CDR2 are SGHDN and FVKESK. The CDR3 sequence is CASSQGTSGSHPTDTQYF.

The rearrangement links TRBV18 to TRBJ2-1; the TRBD1 assignment by TCRdb is unverifiable without DNA. Per the germline V gene, CDR1 is KGHSH and CDR2 is LQKENI. This CDR3 spans 14 amino acids. The CDR3 is CASSFRDRYNEQFF.

The chain joins TRBV12-3 or TRBV12-4 to TRBJ2-1; TCRdb names TRBD1, which stays unverified in the absence of DNA. The CDR3 length is 13 residues. The CDR3 loop is CASSPRSHNEQFF.

The CDR3 sequence is CASSLLGSGEQYF. The chain recombines TRBV12-3 or TRBV12-4 with TRBJ2-7. The CDR3 extends over 13 amino acids.

This chain connects TRBV5-1 to TRBJ1-1. From germline, CDR1 is SGHRS and CDR2 YFSETQ. This CDR3 region has 13 residues. The CDR3 region is CASMYYGNTEAFF.